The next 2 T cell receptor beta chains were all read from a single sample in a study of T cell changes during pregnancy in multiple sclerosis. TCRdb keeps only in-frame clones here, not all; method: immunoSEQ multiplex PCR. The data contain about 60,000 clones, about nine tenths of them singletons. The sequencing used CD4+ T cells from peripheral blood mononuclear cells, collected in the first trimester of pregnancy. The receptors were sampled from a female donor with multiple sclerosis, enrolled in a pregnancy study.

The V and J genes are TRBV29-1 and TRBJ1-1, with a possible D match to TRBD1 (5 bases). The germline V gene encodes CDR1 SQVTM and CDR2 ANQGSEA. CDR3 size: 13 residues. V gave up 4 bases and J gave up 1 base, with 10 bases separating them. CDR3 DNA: TGCAGCGTTGGGCGGGGGTGGAACACTGAAGCTTTCTTT. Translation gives CSVGRGWNTEAFF.

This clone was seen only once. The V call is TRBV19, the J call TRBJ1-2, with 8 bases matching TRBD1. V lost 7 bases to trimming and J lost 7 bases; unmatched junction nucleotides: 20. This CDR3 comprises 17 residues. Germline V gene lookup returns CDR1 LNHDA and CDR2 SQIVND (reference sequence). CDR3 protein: CASIGGQVGIHQRGYTF. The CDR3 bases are TGTGCCAGTATCGGGGGACAGGTCGGAATCCACCAACGTGGCTACACCTTC.